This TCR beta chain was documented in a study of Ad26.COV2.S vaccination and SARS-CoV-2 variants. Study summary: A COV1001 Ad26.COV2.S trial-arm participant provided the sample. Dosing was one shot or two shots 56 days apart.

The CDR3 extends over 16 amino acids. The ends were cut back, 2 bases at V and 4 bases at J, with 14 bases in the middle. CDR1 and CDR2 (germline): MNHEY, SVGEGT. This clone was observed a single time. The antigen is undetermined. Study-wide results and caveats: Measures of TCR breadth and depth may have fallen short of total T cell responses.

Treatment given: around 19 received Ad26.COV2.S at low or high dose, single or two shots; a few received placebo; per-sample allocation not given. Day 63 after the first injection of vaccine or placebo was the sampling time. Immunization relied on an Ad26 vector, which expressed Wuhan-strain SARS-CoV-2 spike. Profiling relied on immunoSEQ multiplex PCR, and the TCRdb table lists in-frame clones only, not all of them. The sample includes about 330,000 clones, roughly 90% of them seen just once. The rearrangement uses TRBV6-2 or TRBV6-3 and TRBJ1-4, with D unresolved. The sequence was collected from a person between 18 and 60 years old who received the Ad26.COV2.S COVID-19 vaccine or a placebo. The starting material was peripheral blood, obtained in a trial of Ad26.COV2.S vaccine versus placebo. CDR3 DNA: TGTGCCAGCAGTTACGATGGTGGCAGCTTTAATGAAAAACTGTTTTTT. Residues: CASSYDGGSFNEKLFF.